A selection of T cell receptor beta chains follows, all from one sample in a study of cytomegalovirus exposure and HLA in healthy donors. Sequenced by immunoSEQ multiplex PCR; TCRdb stores in-frame clones only, minus some. The data show approximately 150,000 clones, with about 88% seen just once and just over 2.5% held by the top ten. The sample comprised PBMCs. The receptor source for this set is a man between 25 and 39 years old in good health and CMV-seropositive. Both conserved end residues are part of each CDR3. The D gene is left open where the match is weak. Clone size appears in some rows only: once, few, many, or a class for an expanded clone.

abundance	v_gene	d_gene	j_gene	len	CDR3aa	CDR3nt
.	TRBV7-9	TRBD1	TRBJ2-7	16	CSSSLSPTGSIYEQYF	TGTTCCAGCAGCTTATCCCCGACAGGGAGCATCTACGAGCAGTACTTC
.	TRBV5-4	TRBD2	TRBJ2-1	15	CASSSLAGAYNEQFF	TGTGCCAGCAGCTCATTAGCGGGAGCCTACAATGAGCAGTTCTTC
.	TRBV27	.	TRBJ2-1	12	CASSYPDNEQFF	TGTGCCAGCAGCTACCCCGACAATGAGCAGTTCTTC
.	TRBV6-5	TRBD1	TRBJ2-5	12	CASRGTEETQYF	TGTGCCAGCAGGGGGACAGAAGAGACCCAGTACTTC
.	TRBV5-4	TRBD1	TRBJ1-6	15	CASSLPGQANSPLHF	TGTGCCAGCAGCTTGCCGGGACAGGCTAATTCACCCCTCCACTTT
.	TRBV9	.	TRBJ2-7	13	CASSVGDSYEQYF	TGTGCCAGCAGCGTAGGTGACAGTTACGAGCAGTACTTC
.	TRBV7-2	TRBD1	TRBJ1-2	14	CASSTGQGWYGYTF	TGTGCCAGCAGCACAGGACAGGGGTGGTATGGCTACACCTTC
.	TRBV30	TRBD2	TRBJ2-3	16	CAWSVRRGGSTDTQYF	TGTGCCTGGAGTGTACGGCGGGGGGGTTCAACAGATACGCAGTATTTT
.	TRBV10-3	.	TRBJ2-3	14	CAISPGTSTDTQYF	TGTGCCATCAGCCCCGGGACTAGCACAGATACGCAGTATTTT
.	TRBV18	TRBD2	TRBJ2-1	15	CASSLLAYSYNEQFF	TGTGCCAGCTCACTACTAGCGTACTCCTACAATGAGCAGTTCTTC
once	TRBV30	.	TRBJ2-5	13	CAWSPMSGETQYF	TGTGCCTGGAGTCCGATGAGTGGAGAGACCCAGTACTTC
.	TRBV2	TRBD2	TRBJ2-7	14	CASRGREAGYEQYF	TGTGCCAGCAGGGGCCGGGAGGCCGGGTACGAGCAGTACTTC
once	TRBV4-1	.	TRBJ1-1	14	CASSRTHSVTEAFF	TGCGCCAGCAGTAGAACCCATTCTGTGACTGAAGCTTTCTTT
.	TRBV18	TRBD1	TRBJ2-2	13	CASSGQKTGELFF	TGTGCCAGCTCGGGACAGAAAACCGGGGAGCTGTTTTTT
.	TRBV4-2	TRBD2	TRBJ2-5	14	CASSGTRLSETQYF	TGTGCCAGCTCCGGGACTAGGCTTTCGGAGACCCAGTACTTC
.	TRBV9	TRBD2	TRBJ2-3	15	CASSPGLDSTDTQYF	TGTGCCAGCAGCCCGGGACTAGACTCCACAGATACGCAGTATTTT
.	TRBV4-1	.	TRBJ1-1	16	CASRGEGPQIVSEAFF	TGCGCCAGCAGGGGGGAGGGGCCCCAAATAGTCTCTGAAGCTTTCTTT
.	TRBV7-2	.	TRBJ1-1	15	CASSLEGTSNTEAFF	TGTGCCAGCAGCTTAGAGGGGACATCGAACACTGAAGCTTTCTTT
.	TRBV6-5	TRBD1	TRBJ1-2	12	CASRTGAYGYTF	TGTGCCAGCAGGACAGGGGCCTATGGCTACACCTTC
few	TRBV5-6	TRBD2	TRBJ2-2	17	CASSWRTSGINTGELFF	TGTGCCAGCAGCTGGCGGACTAGCGGGATCAACACCGGGGAGCTGTTTTTT
.	TRBV19	.	TRBJ1-5	14	CASSRAQGNQPQHF	TGTGCCAGTAGTAGGGCGCAAGGCAATCAGCCCCAGCATTTT
.	TRBV5-1	.	TRBJ2-5	15	CASSPIPGNQETQYF	TGCGCCAGCAGCCCTATTCCAGGGAACCAAGAGACCCAGTACTTC
.	TRBV11-2	.	TRBJ2-7	15	CASRPQHRSPYEQYF	TGTGCCAGCAGGCCACAGCACAGGTCTCCCTACGAGCAGTACTTC
.	TRBV18	TRBD2	TRBJ2-3	15	CASSPTSGRTDTQYF	TGTGCCAGCTCTCCGACTAGCGGGAGAACAGATACGCAGTATTTT
.	TRBV13	TRBD1	TRBJ2-7	16	CASSPSRGTGPYEQYF	TGTGCCAGCAGCCCCTCCCGAGGGACAGGACCCTACGAGCAGTACTTC
.	TRBV13	.	TRBJ2-5	14	CASSLWTDQETQYF	TGTGCCAGCAGCCTTTGGACAGACCAAGAGACCCAGTACTTC
.	TRBV19	TRBD2	TRBJ2-3	18	CASSIDRRLAGVGNTQYF	TGTGCCAGTAGTATAGATCGCCGGCTAGCGGGAGTAGGAAATACGCAGTATTTT
once	TRBV19	.	TRBJ1-1	13	CASSIGQNTEAFF	TGTGCCAGTAGTATAGGACAGAACACTGAAGCTTTCTTT
.	TRBV5-1	TRBD2	TRBJ2-3	17	CASSLAHGTSAGDTQYF	TGCGCCAGCAGCTTGGCCCATGGGACTAGTGCAGGAGATACGCAGTATTTT
.	TRBV11-3	.	TRBJ2-2	15	CASSLASTGVRELFF	TGTGCCAGCAGCTTAGCCAGCACGGGAGTCAGGGAGCTGTTTTTT
few	TRBV7-2	.	TRBJ1-5	13	CASSLERDQPQHF	TGTGCCAGCAGCTTAGAACGGGATCAGCCCCAGCATTTT
.	TRBV10-3	.	TRBJ1-1	16	CAISEGAGDTHTEAFF	TGTGCCATCAGTGAGGGAGCTGGGGACACCCACACTGAAGCTTTCTTT
few	TRBV5-1	TRBD2	TRBJ2-1	15	CASSLVAGGFNEQFF	TGCGCCAGCAGCTTGGTAGCGGGAGGGTTTAATGAGCAGTTCTTC
.	TRBV6-5	.	TRBJ1-1	14	CASRAQGGWTEAFF	TGTGCCAGCAGGGCACAGGGTGGCTGGACTGAAGCTTTCTTT
.	TRBV5-4	.	TRBJ2-3	15	CASSLDRITTDTQYF	TGTGCCAGCAGCTTGGACAGGATAACCACAGATACGCAGTATTTT
.	TRBV10-1	.	TRBJ2-5	14	CASSDQGRGETQYF	TGCGCCAGCAGTGACCAGGGCAGGGGAGAGACCCAGTACTTC
.	TRBV18	.	TRBJ2-2	13	CASSPVFTGELFF	TGTGCCAGCTCACCAGTCTTTACCGGGGAGCTGTTTTTT
once	TRBV7-2	.	TRBJ2-7	15	CASSSTFRVGYEQYF	TGTGCCAGCAGCTCAACCTTCAGGGTTGGCTACGAGCAGTACTTC
.	TRBV7-2	.	TRBJ1-2	11	CASSSLYGYTF	TGTGCCAGCAGCTCCTTATATGGCTACACCTTC
.	TRBV4-3	TRBD1	TRBJ1-2	18	CASSQSTPPGQGNYGYTF	TGCGCCAGCAGCCAATCCACTCCACCGGGACAGGGGAACTATGGCTACACCTTC
.	TRBV9	TRBD2	TRBJ2-1	17	CASSAETSGRFGNEQFF	TGTGCCAGCAGCGCAGAGACTAGCGGGAGATTCGGCAATGAGCAGTTCTTC
few	TRBV7-9	TRBD1	TRBJ2-7	17	CASSSQGTGGASYEQYF	TGTGCCAGCAGCTCCCAAGGGACAGGGGGCGCATCCTACGAGCAGTACTTC
.	TRBV7-7	TRBD1	TRBJ2-2	13	CASSPQGAGELFF	TGTGCTAGCAGCCCACAGGGGGCCGGGGAGCTGTTTTTT
.	TRBV6-4	TRBD1	TRBJ1-2	14	CASSYDRGQSGYTF	TGTGCCAGCAGTTACGACAGGGGGCAAAGTGGCTACACCTTC
.	TRBV15	TRBD1	TRBJ1-1	15	CATSRGDSLNTEAFF	TGTGCCACCAGCAGAGGGGACAGTCTGAACACTGAAGCTTTCTTT